Each of the 20 T cell receptor beta chains below was sequenced from the same sample in a study of regulatory T cells in long-lasting Graves disease. The TCR beta library used iRepertoire HTBI primers with Arm-PCR amplification of CDR3. TCRdb fed the multiplex PCR reads into MiXCR, producing one record per CDR3 protein. Of 300,000 to 500,000 distinct CDR3 sequences listed, less than 25% are singletons. Time point reported: persistent/refractory GD, antithyroid drugs over 5 years with positive TRAb. There was RNA extracted from PBMCs, and the TCR library was made from it. Sequenced here: peripheral blood mononuclear cells (PBMCs), sampled when the disease was refractory, from a patient treated with antithyroid drugs. These receptors all come from a female donor with Graves disease.

The chain links TRBV19 to TRBJ1-1; D is possibly TRBD1 (5 bases). V lost 4 bases to trimming and J lost 7 bases, with 13 bases between them. The germline V gene encodes CDR1 LNHDA and CDR2 SQIVND (reference sequence). The CDR3 covers 13 residues. CDR3 coding DNA: TGTGCCAGTAGTACTACAGGTTTGAATGAAGCTTTCTTT. It yields the protein CASSTTGLNEAFF.

This clonotype was detected ten times or more. CDR3 region: CASSEGRIQETQYF. Here the CDR3 DNA reads TGTGCCAGCAGTGAGGGACGCATCCAAGAGACCCAGTACTTC. The chain has TRBV28 and TRBJ2-5; D may match TRBD1 or TRBD2 (5 bases each). CDR3 size: 14 residues. V was trimmed by 5 bases and J by 1 base, leaving 11 bases between them. Germline CDR1 is MDHEN and CDR2 is SYDVKM. The variable domain in full, with the rest retrieved from reference TRBV28 and TRBJ2-5, is DVKVTQSSRYLVKRTGEKVFLECVQDMDHENMFWYRQDPGLGLRLIYFSYDVKMKEKGDIPEGYSVSREKKERFSLILESASTNQTSMYLCASSEGRIQETQYFGPGTRLLVL.

This sequence joins TRBV12-3 or TRBV12-4 and TRBJ2-7; a weak D match, TRBD2 (5 bases). The CDR3 covers 14 residues. Trimming removed 5 bases at V and 2 bases at J, with 13 bases between. Here the CDR3 DNA reads TGTGCCAGCAGTCACATTAGCGCGACCTACGAGCAGTACTTC. It is translated as CASSHISATYEQYF.

This clonotype was seen at least ten times. The chain uses TRBV7-9 and TRBJ2-7, with a possible D match to TRBD2 (5 bases). Between the trimmed V and J ends, which lost 5 bases and 3 bases, there was a span of 11 bases. The length of the CDR3 is 13 residues. Per germline, CDR1 SEHNR and CDR2 FQNEAQ (reference sequence). The CDR3 nucleotides are TGTGCCAGCAGCCCCTCCGGGGTCTACGAGCAGTACTTC. Its translation: CASSPSGVYEQYF.

This clonotype has a handful of counts. This chain links TRBV12-5 with TRBJ2-2; D is unclear. The CDR3 extends over 12 amino acids. V lost 7 bases to trimming and J lost 2 bases, with 5 bases between them. Looked up from germline, CDR1 is LGHNT and CDR2 is FRNRAP. Here the CDR3 reads CASAYNTGELFF. The CDR3, as DNA: TGTGCTAGTGCCTATAACACCGGGGAGCTGTTTTTT.

The CDR3 loop is CASSDPGSINTGELFF. The CDR3 coding sequence is TGTGCCAGCAGTGACCCGGGAAGTATCAACACCGGGGAGCTGTTTTTT. The chain links TRBV27 to TRBJ2-2; the D gene is possibly TRBD2 (5 bases). CDR1 and CDR2 (germline): MNHEY, SMNVEV (reference sequence). This CDR3 spans 16 amino acids. Trimming left V 5 bases short and J 2 bases short, with 15 bases between.

The chain has TRBV4-1 and TRBJ2-7, with TRBD2 matching 7 bases. Losses at the gene ends were 3 bases for V and 2 bases for J; bases not matched to a gene: 7. Germline lookup yields CDR1 MGHRA and CDR2 YSYEKL. This CDR3 has 15 amino acids. The DNA for the CDR3 is TGCGCCAGCAGCCAGGCATTCGCGGGGGCCTACGAGCAGTACTTC. It codes for CASSQAFAGAYEQYF.

The V gene is TRBV11-3, the J gene TRBJ2-1; D call uncertain. The CDR3 runs to 12 residues. Germline V lookup: CDR1 SGHNT, CDR2 YENEEA. V was shortened by 5 bases and J by 0 bases, with 2 bases between the two germline ends. CDR3 DNA: TGTGCCAGCAGCGCCTCCTACAATGAGCAGTTCTTC. Its translation is CASSASYNEQFF.

This clonotype was detected a few times. The gene calls are TRBV10-1 and TRBJ2-2, with D possibly being TRBD2 (6 bases). V shed 2 bases and J shed 5 bases, with 6 bases lying between them. This CDR3 is 13 amino acids long. Germline V gives CDR1 WNHNN, CDR2 SYGVQD (reference sequence). The CDR3 DNA is TGCGCCAGCAGTGAGGGAGGGACCGGGGAGCTGTTTTTT. This translates into CASSEGGTGELFF.

The rearrangement uses TRBV6-2 or TRBV6-3 and TRBJ1-5; a weak D match, TRBD1 (5 bases). Germline V lookup: CDR1 MNHEY, CDR2 SVGEGT. With 5 bases removed from V and 7 bases from J, the gap between germline ends came to 15 bases. CDR3 size: 14 residues. CDR3 sequence: CASSDTAGWQPQHF. CDR3 DNA sequence: TGTGCCAGCAGTGATACGGCAGGGTGGCAGCCCCAGCATTTT.

This chain links TRBV4-3 with TRBJ2-5; 7 bases line up with TRBD2. J was trimmed by 1 base and V by 4 bases; bases with no gene match: 6. CDR3 length equals 15 residues. Germline V gene lookup returns CDR1 LGHNA and CDR2 YSLEER. The CDR3, as DNA: TGCGCCAGCAGCCCAGATTCTAGCGGCCAAGAGACCCAGTACTTC. This gives the protein CASSPDSSGQETQYF.

This clonotype showed up many times. The rearrangement uses TRBV28 and TRBJ1-5, with TRBD1 as a possible D gene (6 bases). CDR1 MDHEN and CDR2 SYDVKM come from the germline V gene. This CDR3 has 16 amino acids. V was cut by 4 bases and J by 3 bases, with 16 bases left in between. In DNA form, the CDR3 reads TGTGCCAGCAGTTCAGGACCAGGGGCACCCAATCAGCCCCAGCATTTT. Translation gives CASSSGPGAPNQPQHF. The variable domain in full, completed from reference TRBV28 and TRBJ1-5, reads DVKVTQSSRYLVKRTGEKVFLECVQDMDHENMFWYRQDPGLGLRLIYFSYDVKMKEKGDIPEGYSVSREKKERFSLILESASTNQTSMYLCASSSGPGAPNQPQHFGDGTRLSIL.

The CDR3 here is CASSWGPYEQYF. Written as DNA, the CDR3 is TGTGCCAGCAGTTGGGGCCCGTACGAGCAGTACTTC. The chain is built from TRBV12-3 or TRBV12-4 and TRBJ2-7, with D perhaps TRBD1 (5 bases). Trimming pared 4 bases from V and 4 bases from J, leaving 8 bases between. The CDR3 sequence is 12 residues long.

This clonotype was found a few times. Being one base from a much bigger clone, this may be a read error. The rearrangement uses TRBV27 and TRBJ1-5; 8 bases line up with TRBD1. Germline values: CDR1 MNHEY, CDR2 SMNVEV (reference sequence). With V trimmed by 8 bases and J by 6 bases, 12 bases remained unmatched. The CDR3 consists of 15 residues. The CDR3 here is CASCSTGASVQPQHF. CDR3 sequence (DNA): TGTGCCAGCTGTTCGACAGGGGCTTCGGTTCAGCCCCAGCATTTT.

This clonotype was detected only a few times. This chain uses TRBV7-2 with TRBJ2-1, with D unclear. This CDR3 is built from 14 residues. The germline CDR1 and CDR2 sequences are SGHTA and FQGNSA. V lost 5 bases and J 0 bases, leaving 8 bases between the germline ends. In DNA form, the CDR3 reads TGTGCCAGCAGCCCAGAAATCTCCTACAATGAGCAGTTCTTC. Protein product: CASSPEISYNEQFF.

This clonotype was counted ten times or more. The V call is TRBV20-1, the J call TRBJ2-5, with TRBD2 matching over 7 bases. Per the germline V gene, CDR1 is DFQATT and CDR2 is SNEGSKA (reference sequence). The V gene end was trimmed by 4 bases and the J gene end by 5 bases; junction bases not matched to a gene: 7. The CDR3 is 13 amino acids. This CDR3 is CSANGAGRETQYF. Here the CDR3 DNA reads TGCAGTGCTAATGGAGCGGGAAGGGAGACCCAGTACTTC.

The V call is TRBV6-1, the J call TRBJ2-3; D is unresolved. V dropped 6 bases and J dropped 1 base, with 11 bases sitting between them. The CDR3 runs to 14 residues. Looked up from germline, CDR1 is MNHNS and CDR2 is SASEGT. The CDR3 here is CASSRTPRTDTQYF. The CDR3 DNA reads TGTGCCAGCAGCCGGACCCCTCGCACAGATACGCAGTATTTT.

The chain has TRBV10-3 and TRBJ2-7; weak D call: TRBD1 (6 bases). Germline V lookup: CDR1 ENHRY, CDR2 SYGVKD. The length of the CDR3 is 14 residues. Trimming took 6 bases from V and 2 from J, leaving 14 bases between them. Written as DNA, the CDR3 is TGTGCCATCAGGGAAAATACAGGGACCTACGAGCAGTACTTC. This translates into CAIRENTGTYEQYF.

This chain joins TRBV12-3 or TRBV12-4 and TRBJ2-7; D gene ambiguous. With 5 bases removed from V and 3 bases from J, the gap between germline ends came to 14 bases. The CDR3 loop spans 14 amino acids. The CDR3 bases are TGTGCCAGCAGTCCGACACTTGGCCTCTACGAGCAGTACTTC. Protein sequence: CASSPTLGLYEQYF.

This clonotype was recorded at least ten times. The J gene is TRBJ2-7, the V gene TRBV20-1; perhaps D is TRBD1 or TRBD2 (5 bases each). CDR1 and CDR2 (germline): DFQATT, SNEGSKA (reference sequence). Trimming left V 5 bases short and J 6 bases short, with 11 bases between. This CDR3 has 11 amino acids. As DNA, the CDR3 is TGCAGTGCTCACGTCGGGGCCGAGCAGTACTTC. This translates into CSAHVGAEQYF.